This T cell receptor (beta chain) was captured by sequencing in a study of blood T cell repertoires in COVID-19. Sequencing was performed with immunoSEQ multiplex PCR; in TCRdb, only in-frame clones are kept and a portion is missing. The sample records about 290,000 clones, roughly 90% being singletons. CDR1 MNHEY and CDR2 SMNVEV come from the germline V gene (reference sequence). The CDR3 runs 18 residues. V was clipped by 3 bases and J by 3 bases, with 24 bases between them. V gene TRBV27 combines with J gene TRBJ2-7, with a possible D match to TRBD2 (6 bases). This receptor was taken from a woman between 40 and 55 years old who had recovered from COVID-19. The material sequenced was PBMCs or T cells enriched from blood (not recorded which). CDR3 nucleotides: TGTGCCAGCAGTTTTGTTGGCGGGGCGGCCAGTCTTATCTACGAGCAGTACTTC. This codes for CASSFVGGAASLIYEQYF.